These 23 T cell receptor beta chains originate from one sample sequenced in a study of blood T cell repertoires in COVID-19 (dated by TCRdb to 2019 to 2021). Library method: the immunoSEQ multiplex PCR assay. Here the immuneACCESS table is served through TCRdb, limited to in-frame sequences with V and J called. Missing clones are a known gap in these copies; in checked studies unresolved V genes cover under half, and the rest lacks a known reason. The sample yields over 250,000 clones; approximately 85% were counted once. The ten largest clones take up approximately 11% of the sample. Sequencing was carried out using peripheral blood. Receptors were obtained from a woman in her 70s with acute or convalescent COVID-19.

The chain carries TRBV20-1 and TRBJ1-1; D unresolved. The germline V gene encodes CDR1 DFQATT and CDR2 SNEGSKA (reference sequence). The CDR3 runs to 11 residues. Trimming left V 6 bases short and J 5 bases short, with 10 bases between. The CDR3 region has the DNA TGCAGTGCCGCGCCGGGAACTGAAGCTTTCTTT. Its translation is CSAAPGTEAFF.

Written as DNA, the CDR3 is TGTGCCAGCAGCCAAGAGAGGCTGGCAGCAACTAATGAAAAACTGTTTTTT. This gives the protein CASSQERLAATNEKLFF. This chain joins TRBV3-1 (or the pseudogene TRBV3-2) and TRBJ1-4; unclear D gene. The CDR3 is made up of 17 amino acids. Germline V gene data show CDR1 as LGHDT and CDR2 as YNNKEL (reference sequence). V was shortened by 0 bases and J by 0 bases, with 11 bases between the two germline ends.

This clone appeared a few times. This chain connects TRBV19 to TRBJ2-6; weak D call: TRBD1 (5 bases). V dropped 4 bases and J dropped 0 bases, with 16 bases sitting between them. The CDR3 is made up of 18 amino acids. Germline CDR1 and CDR2: LNHDA and SQIVND (reference sequence). This chain's CDR3 is CASSKRQITRSGANVLTF. CDR3 coding DNA: TGTGCCAGTAGTAAGCGACAGATTACCCGCTCTGGGGCCAACGTCCTGACTTTC. The full variable domain, completed using reference TRBV19 and TRBJ2-6, is DGGITQSPKYLFRKEGQNVTLSCEQNLNHDAMYWYRQDPGQGLRLIYYSQIVNDFQKGDIAEGYSVSREKKESFPLTVTSAQKNPTAFYLCASSKRQITRSGANVLTFGAGSRLTVL.

The rearrangement uses TRBV6-5 and TRBJ2-1, with 9 bases that match TRBD2. Germline values: CDR1 MNHEY, CDR2 SVGAGI. This CDR3 region has 15 residues. Trimming cost V 6 bases and J 4 bases; bases outside gene matches: 7. The chain's CDR3 is CASRKAGGRYNEQFF. CDR3 in DNA: TGTGCCAGCAGGAAAGCGGGGGGTAGATACAATGAGCAGTTCTTC.

The CDR3 sequence is CASSRGGAEDTQYF. CDR3 nucleotide sequence: TGTGCCAGCAGCCGCGGGGGGGCCGAAGATACGCAGTATTTT. The gene calls are TRBV7-3 and TRBJ2-3; 9 nucleotides match TRBD2. Losses at the gene ends were 5 bases for V and 5 bases for J; bases not matched to a gene: 5. CDR1 and CDR2 from the germline V gene are SGHTA and FQGTGA. CDR3 length: 14 residues.

The rearrangement uses TRBV5-1 and TRBJ1-5; a possible D gene is TRBD1 (5 bases). Between the trimmed V and J ends, which lost 4 bases and 4 bases, there was a span of 15 bases. The germline gives CDR1 SGHRS, CDR2 YFSETQ. CDR3 length: 15 residues. This CDR3 reads CASSEDGDSNQPQHF. The CDR3 nucleotides are TGCGCCAGCAGCGAAGACGGGGACTCAAATCAGCCCCAGCATTTT.

The chain links TRBV2 to TRBJ1-2, with D unresolved. The CDR3 has 14 residues. The V gene's germline CDR1 is SNHLY and CDR2 FYNNEI. V was shortened by 2 bases and J by 0 bases, with 7 bases between the two germline ends. As DNA, the CDR3 is TGTGCCAGCAGTGAAAATCGTGCTAACTATGGCTACACCTTC. Amino acids: CASSENRANYGYTF. Combining the CDR3 with reference TRBV2 and TRBJ1-2 gives the whole variable domain EPEVTQTPSHQVTQMGQEVILRCVPISNHLYFYWYRQILGQKVEFLVSFYNNEISEKSEIFDDQFSVERPDGSNFTLKIRSTKLEDSAMYFCASSENRANYGYTFGSGTRLTVV.

This chain uses TRBV6-5 with TRBJ1-1; perhaps TRBD1 as D (5 bases). This CDR3 spans 13 amino acids. Germline V gives CDR1 MNHEY, CDR2 SVGAGI. With 8 bases removed from V and 7 bases from J, the gap between germline ends came to 17 bases. The CDR3 region has the DNA TGTGCCAGCGGGTGGAGTGGGGGGAATGAAGCTTTCTTT. Translated, it gives CASGWSGGNEAFF.

This clone was seen just once. V and J are TRBV18 and TRBJ1-2, with 7 positions matching TRBD1. This CDR3 is 16 amino acids long. Germline CDR1 is KGHSH and CDR2 is LQKENI. The J segment lost 8 bases and the V segment lost 2 bases, leaving 14 bases of the junction unmatched. CDR3 region: CASSPGRQGPQGGYTF. The DNA of the CDR3 is TGTGCCAGCTCACCAGGGAGACAGGGCCCCCAAGGGGGCTACACCTTC.

CDR3 bases: TGTGCCAGCAGTGAAGCGCTTCAGGGGGCGAGGGGCTACACCTTC. It yields the protein CASSEALQGARGYTF. The chain uses TRBV2 and TRBJ1-2, with 8 positions matching TRBD1. The germline gives CDR1 SNHLY, CDR2 FYNNEI. The V and J ends lost 0 bases and 8 bases, in that order; junction bases with no gene match: 8. This CDR3 spans 15 amino acids.

This rearrangement joins TRBV19 to TRBJ1-1, with D unresolved. Germline V gene data show CDR1 as LNHDA and CDR2 as SQIVND (reference sequence). The CDR3 totals 16 residues. Trimming cost V 8 bases and J 0 bases, with 19 bases left between them. CDR3 sequence: CASAGPRGSMNTEAFF. As DNA, the CDR3 is TGTGCCAGTGCTGGCCCTAGAGGCTCCATGAACACTGAAGCTTTCTTT.

This clone appeared a single time. The chain has TRBV5-6 and TRBJ2-7; 9 bases align to TRBD1. This CDR3 has 15 amino acids. The V segment lost 3 bases and the J segment 9 bases; nucleotides outside the gene matches: 13. From germline, CDR1 is SGHDT and CDR2 YYEEEE. The CDR3 nucleotides are TGTGCCAGCAGCTACAACCACGGACAGGGGAGCGGGCAGTACTTC. It codes for CASSYNHGQGSGQYF.

This rearrangement joins TRBV11-1 to TRBJ2-3; TRBD2 matches at 11 bases. Germline loops: CDR1 SGHAT, CDR2 FQDESV (reference sequence). This CDR3 has 16 residues. The V and J ends lost 4 bases and 4 bases, in that order; junction bases with no gene match: 7. The CDR3, as DNA: TGTGCCAGCAGCTGGAGACTAGCGGGGTCTGCAGATACGCAGTATTTT. Its protein is CASSWRLAGSADTQYF.

V and J are TRBV6-6 and TRBJ1-2; D unresolved. V was trimmed by 6 bases and J by 8 bases, leaving 13 bases between them. Germline values: CDR1 MNHNY, CDR2 SVGAGI (reference sequence). The CDR3 loop spans 12 amino acids. CDR3 bases: TGTGCCAGCAGCCCGGGTGGGTGGGGCTACACCTTC. Residues: CASSPGGWGYTF.

This rearrangement joins TRBV14 to TRBJ1-1; possible D gene TRBD1, 5 bases. V gave up 11 bases and J gave up 1 base, with 20 bases separating them. The germline gives CDR1 SGHDN, CDR2 FVKESK. The CDR3 covers 15 residues. The DNA for the CDR3 is TGTGCCTCAGGGCCCTGGTATCCCCCGAACACTGAAGCTTTCTTT. Its protein product is CASGPWYPPNTEAFF.

The V call is TRBV5-1, the J call TRBJ1-5; tentative D call: TRBD1 (5 bases). The CDR3 has 15 residues. V dropped 5 bases and J dropped 3 bases, with 15 bases sitting between them. The germline gives CDR1 SGHRS, CDR2 YFSETQ. DNA for the CDR3: TGCGCCAGCAGTAGGGGAGGTGGGCCCAATCAGCCCCAGCATTTT. Translating it yields CASSRGGGPNQPQHF.

The chain joins TRBV24-1 to TRBJ2-3; no reliable D call. CDR1 KGHDR and CDR2 SFDVKD come from the germline V gene. Trimming left V 10 bases short and J 0 bases short, with 7 bases between. The CDR3 is made up of 12 amino acids. CDR3 region: CATGKSTDTQYF. CDR3 coding DNA: TGTGCCACTGGCAAAAGCACAGATACGCAGTATTTT.

J is TRBJ1-1 and V is TRBV4-2; no firm D call. The CDR3 has 17 residues. Trimming left V 0 bases short and J 3 bases short, with 17 bases between. Per germline, CDR1 LGHNA and CDR2 YNFKEQ. DNA for the CDR3: TGTGCCAGCAGCCAAGAACGAGCTTCGGTCGGGTACACTGAAGCTTTCTTT. Translating it yields CASSQERASVGYTEAFF.

The chain joins TRBV6-6 to TRBJ1-1; tentative D call: TRBD1 (5 bases). Germline CDR1 is MNHNY and CDR2 is SVGAGI (reference sequence). V was shortened by 1 base and J by 1 base, with 7 bases between the two germline ends. CDR3 length equals 14 residues. CDR3 amino acids: CASSYLGGNTEAFF. CDR3 bases: TGTGCCAGCAGTTACTTGGGGGGGAACACTGAAGCTTTCTTT.

The V call is TRBV9, the J call TRBJ1-2; the match to TRBD1 covers 9 bases. The CDR3 totals 15 residues. Trimming took 0 bases from V and 7 from J; bases not matched to a gene: 7. Germline V gene sequence: CDR1 SGDLS, CDR2 YYNGEE. The CDR3 loop is CASSVAGQGGVGYTF. In DNA form, the CDR3 reads TGTGCCAGCAGCGTAGCGGGACAGGGAGGGGTTGGCTACACCTTC. Looking up the rest from reference TRBV9 and TRBJ1-2 gives the full variable domain: DSGVTQTPKHLITATGQRVTLRCSPRSGDLSVYWYQQSLDQGLQFLIQYYNGEERAKGNILERFSAQQFPDLHSELNLSSLELGDSALYFCASSVAGQGGVGYTFGSGTRLTVV.

This clone was observed a handful of times. This sequence joins TRBV7-9 and TRBJ2-7; 7 bases are shared with TRBD1. The CDR3 consists of 12 residues. CDR1 is SEHNR, CDR2 FQNEAQ, per germline (reference sequence). V gave up 3 bases and J gave up 5 bases; unmatched junction bases: 1. The CDR3 DNA reads as TGTGCCAGCAGCTTTACAGGGGACGAGCAGTACTTC. Amino acids: CASSFTGDEQYF.

This chain connects TRBV27 to TRBJ1-5, with a tentative D call TRBD1 (5 bases). With 6 bases removed from V and 1 base from J, the gap between germline ends came to 10 bases. The CDR3 runs to 14 residues. Germline CDR1 and CDR2: MNHEY and SMNVEV (reference sequence). CDR3 in amino acids: CASRSGISNQPQHF. As DNA, the CDR3 is TGTGCCAGCAGGTCAGGGATAAGCAATCAGCCCCAGCATTTT.

V usage is TRBV6-5 and J usage is TRBJ1-2; 9 bases line up with TRBD1. Germline V gene sequence: CDR1 MNHEY, CDR2 SVGAGI. This CDR3 has 13 amino acids. V lost 5 bases, J lost 4 bases, and 2 bases stayed unmatched. The CDR3 nucleotides are TGTGCCAGCAGTACGGGACAGGGCTATGGCTACACCTTC. It translates to CASSTGQGYGYTF.